Listed below are T cell receptor beta chains from one sample, sequenced in a study of blood T cell repertoires in COVID-19. Clones were sequenced by immunoSEQ multiplex PCR, and TCRdb holds only the in-frame ones, with some missing. This sample has over 150,000 clones, with roughly four fifths found just once. Sequencing input: peripheral blood. These receptors all come from a man aged 70-80 years with active or convalescent COVID-19. Both conserved end residues are part of each CDR3. D genes are given only for firm matches. Part of the rows lack a size; the others show once, few, many or a class for expanded clones.

abundance: .; v_gene: TRBV24-1; j_gene: TRBJ2-1; d_gene: TRBD2; CDR3aa: CATSDLRTSSNEQFF; CDR3nt: TGTGCCACCAGTGATTTACGGACTAGCTCCAATGAGCAGTTCTTC
abundance: .; v_gene: TRBV18; j_gene: TRBJ2-5; d_gene: TRBD1; CDR3aa: CASSPQAAGGKETQYF; CDR3nt: TGTGCCAGCTCACCACAAGCAGCAGGGGGAAAAGAGACCCAGTACTTC
abundance: once; v_gene: TRBV28; j_gene: TRBJ2-7; d_gene: TRBD1; CDR3aa: CASRGGTGKDEQYF; CDR3nt: TGTGCCAGCAGAGGGGGGACAGGGAAGGACGAGCAGTACTTC
abundance: .; v_gene: TRBV28; j_gene: TRBJ2-5; d_gene: .; CDR3aa: CATTRGKPQYF; CDR3nt: TGTGCCACTACAAGAGGAAAGCCCCAGTACTTC
abundance: .; v_gene: TRBV15; j_gene: TRBJ1-5; d_gene: .; CDR3aa: CATSRGPRQTSNQPQHF; CDR3nt: TGTGCCACCAGCAGAGGTCCCCGACAGACAAGCAATCAGCCCCAGCATTTT
abundance: .; v_gene: TRBV7-8; j_gene: TRBJ2-1; d_gene: TRBD2; CDR3aa: CASSPRGVSGGTHNEQFF; CDR3nt: TGTGCCAGCAGCCCGAGGGGTGTTAGCGGGGGGACGCACAATGAGCAGTTCTTC
abundance: .; v_gene: TRBV29-1; j_gene: TRBJ1-2; d_gene: .; CDR3aa: CSVGSFYGYTF; CDR3nt: TGCAGCGTGGGGAGCTTCTATGGCTACACCTTC
abundance: .; v_gene: TRBV7-2; j_gene: TRBJ2-2; d_gene: .; CDR3aa: CASSLAPNTGELFF; CDR3nt: TGTGCCAGCAGCTTAGCCCCTAACACCGGGGAGCTGTTTTTT
abundance: .; v_gene: TRBV5-1; j_gene: TRBJ1-1; d_gene: TRBD1; CDR3aa: CASSFPDRANTEAFF; CDR3nt: TGCGCCAGCAGCTTCCCTGACAGGGCGAACACTGAAGCTTTCTTT
abundance: .; v_gene: TRBV27; j_gene: TRBJ1-2; d_gene: .; CDR3aa: CASSSTRDYGYTF; CDR3nt: TGTGCCAGCAGTTCCACCCGGGACTATGGCTACACCTTC
abundance: .; v_gene: TRBV5-4; j_gene: TRBJ2-5; d_gene: .; CDR3aa: CASSLEGRRGETQYF; CDR3nt: TGTGCCAGCAGCTTGGAGGGTCGCAGGGGAGAGACCCAGTACTTC
abundance: few; v_gene: TRBV30; j_gene: TRBJ2-7; d_gene: .; CDR3aa: CAWSVDSYEQYF; CDR3nt: TGTGCCTGGAGTGTGGACAGTTACGAGCAGTACTTC
abundance: .; v_gene: TRBV5-1; j_gene: TRBJ2-7; d_gene: .; CDR3aa: CASSLGAPVAYEQYF; CDR3nt: TGCGCCAGCAGCTTAGGGGCCCCAGTGGCCTACGAGCAGTACTTC
abundance: .; v_gene: TRBV7-9; j_gene: TRBJ1-5; d_gene: TRBD1; CDR3aa: CASSLWDRGSNQPQHF; CDR3nt: TGTGCCAGCAGCCTTTGGGACAGGGGGAGCAATCAGCCCCAGCATTTT
abundance: .; v_gene: TRBV19; j_gene: TRBJ2-2; d_gene: .; CDR3aa: CASNQRTGELFF; CDR3nt: TGTGCCAGTAATCAGAGGACCGGGGAGCTGTTTTTT
abundance: .; v_gene: TRBV18; j_gene: TRBJ2-1; d_gene: TRBD2; CDR3aa: CASSPSGRGRGYNEQFF; CDR3nt: TGTGCCAGCTCACCTTCTGGCCGCGGGAGGGGATACAATGAGCAGTTCTTC
abundance: few; v_gene: TRBV4-1; j_gene: TRBJ1-5; d_gene: TRBD1; CDR3aa: CASSQGTGYNQPQHF; CDR3nt: TGCGCCAGCAGCCAAGGGACAGGATACAATCAGCCCCAGCATTTT
abundance: once; v_gene: TRBV7-2; j_gene: TRBJ1-2; d_gene: TRBD1; CDR3aa: CASSLGSVRGQGGYTF; CDR3nt: TGTGCCAGCAGCTTAGGCAGTGTCAGGGGGCAAGGTGGCTACACCTTC
abundance: .; v_gene: TRBV11-2; j_gene: TRBJ2-5; d_gene: .; CDR3aa: CASSPRNRHVRILETQYF; CDR3nt: TGTGCCAGCAGCCCTAGGAATAGGCACGTTCGTATTCTAGAGACCCAGTACTTC
abundance: .; v_gene: TRBV24-1; j_gene: TRBJ2-3; d_gene: .; CDR3aa: CATRGDSTDTQYF; CDR3nt: TGTGCCACCCGCGGGGATAGCACAGATACGCAGTATTTT